The rows below give T cell receptor beta chains drawn from one sample of a study of shared clonotypes between healthy human individuals. The repertoire was sequenced with immunoSEQ multiplex PCR; TCRdb's copy has only in-frame clones and lacks some. The data show about 2.3 million clones, approximately 95% seen once. The source material was naive CD4+ T cells from PBMCs. Receptors originate from a man between 18 and 29 years old in good health. Some clones in this sample may be carry-over from other donors' samples. CDR3s include the opening cysteine and the closing phenylalanine or tryptophan. The order of the fields is J gene, clone size, D gene, V gene, CDR3 DNA, CDR3 protein. D genes are given only for firm matches. Only some rows state a clone size, as once, few, many or a class for expanded clones.

j_call: TRBJ2-5
clone_size: -
d_call: -
v_call: TRBV6-5
cdr3_nt: TGTGCCAGCAAGGTCGGCCCCCGGGAGACCCAGTACTTC
cdr3_aa: CASKVGPRETQYF

j_call: TRBJ1-2
clone_size: -
d_call: TRBD1
v_call: TRBV15
cdr3_nt: TGTGCCACCAGCCGGGGACAGGCTAACTATGGCTACACCTTC
cdr3_aa: CATSRGQANYGYTF

j_call: TRBJ1-1
clone_size: -
d_call: -
v_call: TRBV18
cdr3_nt: TGTGCCAGCTCACCACTGAACAGGGCGAACACTGAAGCTTTCTTT
cdr3_aa: CASSPLNRANTEAFF

j_call: TRBJ2-5
clone_size: -
d_call: -
v_call: TRBV7-2
cdr3_nt: TGTGCCAGCAGCCCCCCCCGCCCCACAGAGACCCAGTACTTC
cdr3_aa: CASSPPRPTETQYF

j_call: TRBJ2-2
clone_size: -
d_call: -
v_call: TRBV5-4
cdr3_nt: TGTGCCAGCAGCTTGGAGGAGGGGAACACCGGGGAGCTGTTTTTT
cdr3_aa: CASSLEEGNTGELFF

j_call: TRBJ2-7
clone_size: -
d_call: TRBD1
v_call: TRBV27
cdr3_nt: TGTGCCAGCAGTCTCAGGGACAGGGGGCCCCCCTACGAGCAGTACTTC
cdr3_aa: CASSLRDRGPPYEQYF

j_call: TRBJ2-3
clone_size: -
d_call: -
v_call: TRBV6-4
cdr3_nt: TGTGCCAGCACCTCCACAGATACGCAGTATTTT
cdr3_aa: CASTSTDTQYF

j_call: TRBJ1-1
clone_size: -
d_call: -
v_call: TRBV4-3
cdr3_nt: TGCGCCAGCAGCCAAGAAGGGCGAGGGACTGAAGCTTTCTTT
cdr3_aa: CASSQEGRGTEAFF

j_call: TRBJ2-7
clone_size: -
d_call: TRBD2
v_call: TRBV18
cdr3_nt: TGTGCCAGCTCAGCACAAAGCGGGAGCTCCGAGGTGCAGTACTTC
cdr3_aa: CASSAQSGSSEVQYF

j_call: TRBJ1-1
clone_size: few
d_call: -
v_call: TRBV7-3
cdr3_nt: TGTGCCAGCAGCGTGGGGACGAACACTGAAGCTTTCTTT
cdr3_aa: CASSVGTNTEAFF

j_call: TRBJ1-4
clone_size: -
d_call: -
v_call: TRBV5-4
cdr3_nt: TGTGCCAGCAGCCCGGCGGGGGGTCGGCAGGGAAAACTGTTTTTT
cdr3_aa: CASSPAGGRQGKLFF

j_call: TRBJ1-2
clone_size: -
d_call: -
v_call: TRBV30
cdr3_nt: TGTGCCTGGACATACAGGGCCGCCGGCTATGGCTACACCTTC
cdr3_aa: CAWTYRAAGYGYTF

j_call: TRBJ2-3
clone_size: -
d_call: -
v_call: TRBV7-4
cdr3_nt: TGTGCCAGCAGCTTTTGGAGAATAACACAAGATACGCAGTATTTT
cdr3_aa: CASSFWRITQDTQYF

j_call: TRBJ2-1
clone_size: -
d_call: TRBD2
v_call: TRBV30
cdr3_nt: TGTGCCTGGAGTGTTGGGGCGGGAGTGAATGAGCAGTTCTTC
cdr3_aa: CAWSVGAGVNEQFF

j_call: TRBJ2-7
clone_size: -
d_call: TRBD2
v_call: TRBV28
cdr3_nt: TGTGCCAGCAGCCGGACTAGCGGGAGATCCGAGCAGTACTTC
cdr3_aa: CASSRTSGRSEQYF

j_call: TRBJ2-3
clone_size: -
d_call: -
v_call: TRBV27
cdr3_nt: TGTGCCAGCAGTTTATTCGTGGGGCGGGGAGATACGCAGTATTTT
cdr3_aa: CASSLFVGRGDTQYF

j_call: TRBJ2-7
clone_size: -
d_call: -
v_call: TRBV29-1
cdr3_nt: TGCAGCGTTGGGTCTGGTGGGGGAATCTACGAGCAGTACTTC
cdr3_aa: CSVGSGGGIYEQYF

j_call: TRBJ2-3
clone_size: -
d_call: TRBD1
v_call: TRBV30
cdr3_nt: TGTGCCTGGGACAGGGGGCATGAAGATACGCAGTATTTT
cdr3_aa: CAWDRGHEDTQYF

j_call: TRBJ2-5
clone_size: -
d_call: -
v_call: TRBV6-5
cdr3_nt: TGTGCCAGCAGTTACTCCCCCGGGTACCCTGAGACCCAGTACTTC
cdr3_aa: CASSYSPGYPETQYF

j_call: TRBJ2-3
clone_size: -
d_call: TRBD2
v_call: TRBV7-2
cdr3_nt: TGTGCCAGCAGCTTACTAGGTTCAGCGGGAGGACCCCCGGGAGATACGCAGTATTTT
cdr3_aa: CASSLLGSAGGPPGDTQYF

j_call: TRBJ2-5
clone_size: few
d_call: -
v_call: TRBV29-1
cdr3_nt: TGCAGCGTTGAAGGGGCATCGGAGACCCAGTACTTC
cdr3_aa: CSVEGASETQYF

j_call: TRBJ1-2
clone_size: -
d_call: TRBD1
v_call: TRBV19
cdr3_nt: TGTGCCAGTAGTGCCGGGACAGGGACGTTGGGCAACTATGGCTACACCTTC
cdr3_aa: CASSAGTGTLGNYGYTF

j_call: TRBJ2-1
clone_size: -
d_call: TRBD2
v_call: TRBV5-4
cdr3_nt: TGTGCCAGCAGCTTGGAACCGGGACTAGGGTTCTACAATGAGCAGTTCTTC
cdr3_aa: CASSLEPGLGFYNEQFF

j_call: TRBJ1-5
clone_size: -
d_call: -
v_call: TRBV6-5
cdr3_nt: TGTGCCAGCAGTAAGGCAACCGGACCCAATCAGCCCCAGCATTTT
cdr3_aa: CASSKATGPNQPQHF

j_call: TRBJ2-2
clone_size: -
d_call: TRBD1
v_call: TRBV7-8
cdr3_nt: TGTGCCAGCAGCTCCCGGACAGGGTACACCGGGGAGCTGTTTTTT
cdr3_aa: CASSSRTGYTGELFF

j_call: TRBJ2-3
clone_size: -
d_call: TRBD2
v_call: TRBV5-1
cdr3_nt: TGCGCCAGCAGCTTGGGGCGGGAGACCGGCACAGATACGCAGTATTTT
cdr3_aa: CASSLGRETGTDTQYF

j_call: TRBJ2-5
clone_size: -
d_call: -
v_call: TRBV5-6
cdr3_nt: TGTGCCAGCAGCTTGATGGGGACCCAAGAGACCCAGTACTTC
cdr3_aa: CASSLMGTQETQYF

j_call: TRBJ2-7
clone_size: -
d_call: TRBD2
v_call: TRBV4-1
cdr3_nt: TGCGCCAGCAGCCAAGATGCGCTAGCGGGTACCTACGAGCAGTACTTC
cdr3_aa: CASSQDALAGTYEQYF

j_call: TRBJ1-4
clone_size: -
d_call: -
v_call: TRBV13
cdr3_nt: TGTGCCAGCAGCTTAGGACGCGTGGCGCGTGAAAAACTGTTTTTT
cdr3_aa: CASSLGRVAREKLFF

j_call: TRBJ1-1
clone_size: few
d_call: -
v_call: TRBV29-1
cdr3_nt: TGCAGCGTTGAAGATCTAAGTGGCACTGAAGCTTTCTTT
cdr3_aa: CSVEDLSGTEAFF

j_call: TRBJ1-2
clone_size: -
d_call: -
v_call: TRBV7-2
cdr3_nt: TGTGCCAGCAGCTTAGACCCACAGGGTGGCTACACCTTC
cdr3_aa: CASSLDPQGGYTF

j_call: TRBJ2-3
clone_size: -
d_call: -
v_call: TRBV21-1
cdr3_nt: TGTGCCAGCAGCAAATGTTCAGCGGGAGGAACAGATACGCAGTATTTT
cdr3_aa: CASSKCSAGGTDTQYF

j_call: TRBJ1-1
clone_size: -
d_call: -
v_call: TRBV5-1
cdr3_nt: TGCGCCAGCAGCTTGATTAAAACAGGGATGAACACTGAAGCTTTCTTT
cdr3_aa: CASSLIKTGMNTEAFF

j_call: TRBJ1-1
clone_size: -
d_call: TRBD1
v_call: TRBV28
cdr3_nt: TGTGCCAGCAGTTATCGACTGACAGGGAATATGAACACTGAAGCTTTCTTT
cdr3_aa: CASSYRLTGNMNTEAFF

j_call: TRBJ1-4
clone_size: -
d_call: -
v_call: TRBV20-1
cdr3_nt: TGCAGTGCAAACCGTCATGAAAAACTGTTTTTT
cdr3_aa: CSANRHEKLFF

j_call: TRBJ1-1
clone_size: once
d_call: TRBD1
v_call: TRBV5-4
cdr3_nt: TGTGCCAGCAGCCGACAGGGGAACACTGAAGCTTTCTTT
cdr3_aa: CASSRQGNTEAFF

j_call: TRBJ1-6
clone_size: -
d_call: -
v_call: TRBV4-1
cdr3_nt: TGCGCCAGCAGCCAAGACCCCGGGAAGTCACCCCTCCACTTT
cdr3_aa: CASSQDPGKSPLHF

j_call: TRBJ2-7
clone_size: -
d_call: TRBD2
v_call: TRBV4-1
cdr3_nt: TGCGCCAGCAGCCAACTTCCCGCTGGGGGGGGCTCCTACGAGCAGTACTTC
cdr3_aa: CASSQLPAGGGSYEQYF

j_call: TRBJ2-1
clone_size: -
d_call: -
v_call: TRBV7-2
cdr3_nt: TGTGCCAGCAGCTCCCAGGCTGGGCACCCCTACAATGAGCAGTTCTTC
cdr3_aa: CASSSQAGHPYNEQFF

j_call: TRBJ1-5
clone_size: -
d_call: TRBD1
v_call: TRBV28
cdr3_nt: TGTGCCAGCAGTGCTCCAACCGGACAGGGAAATAGCAATCAGCCCCAGCATTTT
cdr3_aa: CASSAPTGQGNSNQPQHF

j_call: TRBJ2-5
clone_size: -
d_call: -
v_call: TRBV18
cdr3_nt: TGTGCCAGCTCACCGCCTCCCTTAAGGGAGACCCAGTACTTC
cdr3_aa: CASSPPPLRETQYF